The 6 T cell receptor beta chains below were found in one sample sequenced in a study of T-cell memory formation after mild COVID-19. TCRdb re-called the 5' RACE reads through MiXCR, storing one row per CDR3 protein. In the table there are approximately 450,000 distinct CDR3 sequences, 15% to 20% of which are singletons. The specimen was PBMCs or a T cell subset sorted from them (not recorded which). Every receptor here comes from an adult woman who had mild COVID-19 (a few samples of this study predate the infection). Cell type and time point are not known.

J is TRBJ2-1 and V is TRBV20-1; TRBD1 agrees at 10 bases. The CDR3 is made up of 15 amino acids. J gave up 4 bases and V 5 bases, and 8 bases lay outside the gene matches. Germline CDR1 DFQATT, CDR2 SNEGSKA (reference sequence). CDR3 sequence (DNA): TGCAGTGCTTGGACAGGGGGGAACCCTTACAATGAGCAGTTCTTC. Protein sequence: CSAWTGGNPYNEQFF.

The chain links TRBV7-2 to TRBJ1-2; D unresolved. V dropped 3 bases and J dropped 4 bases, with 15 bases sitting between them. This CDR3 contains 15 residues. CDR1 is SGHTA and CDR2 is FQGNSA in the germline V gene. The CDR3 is CASSFSGVLGYGYTF. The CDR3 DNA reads TGTGCCAGCAGCTTTTCAGGTGTATTGGGCTATGGCTACACCTTC.

Here the CDR3 DNA reads TGTGCCAGCAGTTTAGGTATGGGCAGGGGATACGAGCAGTACTTC. Its translation: CASSLGMGRGYEQYF. The chain employs TRBV27 and TRBJ2-7, with D possibly TRBD1 on 6 matching bases. CDR3 length equals 15 residues. The germline gives CDR1 MNHEY, CDR2 SMNVEV (reference sequence). The V end lost 2 bases, the J end lost 4 bases, and 15 bases lay between the germline ends.

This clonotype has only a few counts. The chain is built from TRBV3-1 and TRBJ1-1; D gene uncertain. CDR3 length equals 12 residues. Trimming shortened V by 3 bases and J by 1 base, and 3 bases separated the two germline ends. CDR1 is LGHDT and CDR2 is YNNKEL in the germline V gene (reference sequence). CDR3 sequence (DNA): TGTGCCAGCAGCCAGACGAACACTGAAGCTTTCTTT. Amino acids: CASSQTNTEAFF.

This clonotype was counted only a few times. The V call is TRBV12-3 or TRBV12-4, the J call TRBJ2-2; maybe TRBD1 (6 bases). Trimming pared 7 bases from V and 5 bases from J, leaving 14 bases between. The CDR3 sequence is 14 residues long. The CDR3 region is CASKAGVKTGELFF. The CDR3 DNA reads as TGTGCCAGCAAGGCAGGGGTAAAAACCGGGGAGCTGTTTTTT.

The CDR3 here is CASRRTGGHTDTQYF. DNA for the CDR3: TGTGCCAGCAGGCGTACAGGGGGCCACACAGATACGCAGTATTTT. The V call is TRBV12-3 or TRBV12-4, the J call TRBJ2-3, with TRBD1 matching 9 bases. V gave up 6 bases and J gave up 2 bases; unmatched junction bases: 6. This CDR3 contains 15 residues.